This TCR beta chain was captured by sequencing in a study of T cell repertoires in cytomegalovirus infection. In regard to this clonotype: Its antigen remains unknown.

One entry per CDR3 protein, called by TCRdb with MiXCR from the reads. Of 400,000 to 600,000 distinct CDR3 sequences listed, under 55% are singletons. V lost 7 bases to trimming and J lost 4 bases, with 17 bases between them. Germline CDR1 MNHGY, CDR2 SAAAGT. The CDR3 is 14 amino acids. V gene TRBV6-8 combines with J gene TRBJ2-7; D ambiguous. This TCR was sampled from a human donor in good health (CMV status not recorded). Some clones in this sample may be carry-over from other donors' samples. The specimen comprised cultured PBMCs, sampled from culture after CMV antigen stimulation. CDR3 sequence (DNA): TGTGCCAGCAAACCCCTTACAGTGGGGTACGAGCAGTACTTC. As protein: CASKPLTVGYEQYF.